This T cell receptor (beta chain) is from a study of cytomegalovirus exposure and HLA in healthy donors. Germline trimming cut 3 bases from V and 2 bases from J; bases unmatched to any gene: 9. CDR3 length: 16 amino acids. Per germline, CDR1 SNHLY and CDR2 FYNNEI. With 60 Vbeta and 13 Jbeta primers, the PCR was carried out. Generated by immunoSEQ multiplex PCR, the TCRdb table keeps only in-frame clones and is missing some. The data contain approximately 200,000 clones, more than 75% of them singletons. No record was made of this donor's CMV serostatus. The sequence was collected from a human donor in good health. This chain links TRBV2 with TRBJ1-2, with 7 bases aligning to TRBD1. The sample was PBMCs. The CDR3 DNA sequence: TGTGCCAGCAGTGACCCCCGGGACAGCCTAAACTATGGCTACACCTTC. This codes for CASSDPRDSLNYGYTF.